The 26 T cell receptor beta chains below come from one sample, sequenced in a study of T cells after yellow fever vaccination. Each CDR3 protein gets one entry after TCRdb re-called the 5' RACE reads with MiXCR. The top ten clones hold around 19% of a sample with more than 200,000 distinct CDR3 sequences, over 3% of them seen once. The sample consisted of PBMCs, taken 15 days after the yellow fever booster vaccination. These receptors all come from a man aged 18 to 30 who received the YFV17D yellow fever vaccine.

This clonotype has a count of ten or more. This rearrangement joins TRBV29-1 to TRBJ1-5; tentative D call: TRBD1 (5 bases). The CDR3 is 13 amino acids. V lost 3 bases to trimming and J lost 2 bases, with 8 bases between them. The germline V gene has CDR1 SQVTM and CDR2 ANQGSEA. In nucleotides, the CDR3 is TGCAGCGTTGAGGAGGGACGCAATCAGCCCCAGCATTTT. This translates into CSVEEGRNQPQHF.

This clonotype was observed many times. The V call is TRBV7-2, the J call TRBJ2-7, with 8 positions matching TRBD1. CDR1 is SGHTA, CDR2 FQGNSA, per germline. V was pared by 4 bases and J by 6 bases, with 8 bases of the junction left unmatched. The CDR3 is made up of 14 amino acids. CDR3 nucleotide sequence: TGTGCCAGCAGCTCCCAGGGGGCGCAGGCCGAGCAGTACTTC. It specifies CASSSQGAQAEQYF. The full variable domain, completed using reference TRBV7-2 and TRBJ2-7, is GAGVSQSPSNKVTEKGKDVELRCDPISGHTALYWYRQSLGQGLEFLIYFQGNSAPDKSGLPSDRFSAERTGGSVSTLTIQRTQQEDSAVYLCASSSQGAQAEQYFGPGTRLTVT.

This clonotype was recorded many times. This chain links TRBV20-1 with TRBJ2-5; 10 bases map to TRBD2. With 0 bases clipped from V and 4 bases from J, the junction kept 14 bases outside the gene matches. The germline V gene encodes CDR1 DFQATT and CDR2 SNEGSKA (reference sequence). The CDR3 totals 18 residues. CDR3 DNA sequence: TGCAGTGCTAGAGATTTCCTAGCGGGGGCCATAGGGGGAGAGACCCAGTACTTC. It specifies CSARDFLAGAIGGETQYF.

This clonotype has at least ten counts. The CDR3 coding sequence is TGCGCCAGCAGCCAAGATGCTAGAGGCTTGGCTCTTTTCGGCTACACCTTC. It yields the protein CASSQDARGLALFGYTF. The chain recombines TRBV4-1 with TRBJ1-2; D is unclear. This CDR3 spans 17 amino acids. CDR1 MGHRA and CDR2 YSYEKL come from the germline V gene. The V end lost 0 bases, the J end lost 8 bases, and 22 bases lay between the germline ends.

This clonotype was seen only a few times. CDR3 coding DNA: TGTGCCAGCAGCCGGAATCGCGGGCCCTTCCAAGAGACCCAGTACTTC. It translates to CASSRNRGPFQETQYF. V and J are TRBV11-2 and TRBJ2-5, with D possibly TRBD2 on 5 matching bases. In germline, CDR1 is SGHAT, CDR2 FQNNGV. CDR3 length equals 16 residues. Trimming removed 5 bases at V and 1 base at J, with 17 bases between. The variable domain in full, completed from reference TRBV11-2 and TRBJ2-5, reads EAGVAQSPRYKIIEKRQSVAFWCNPISGHATLYWYQQILGQGPKLLIQFQNNGVVDDSQLPKDRFSAERLKGVDSTLKIQPAKLEDSAVYLCASSRNRGPFQETQYFGPGTRLLVL.

This clonotype appeared many times. CDR3 nucleotide sequence: TGTGCCCCCCTCCGGCGGGACCGGGACAGGGATAATTCACCCCTCCACTTT. Its protein product is CAPLRRDRDRDNSPLHF. The chain carries TRBV27 and TRBJ1-6; TRBD1 matches at 9 bases. This CDR3 is 17 amino acids long. The ends lost 11 bases at V and 5 bases at J; junction bases unmatched: 16. Germline CDR1 reads MNHEY; CDR2 reads SMNVEV (reference sequence).

The sample holds many counts of this clonotype. The CDR3 loop is CASLNRGDTEAFF. Written as DNA, the CDR3 is TGTGCCAGTCTTAACAGGGGAGATACTGAAGCTTTCTTT. The V gene is TRBV28, the J gene TRBJ1-1, with 7 positions matching TRBD1. Looked up from germline, CDR1 is MDHEN and CDR2 is SYDVKM. The trim removed 9 bases at V and 5 bases at J, leaving 9 bases unmatched. The CDR3 covers 13 residues. Full variable domain (missing parts from reference TRBV28 and TRBJ1-1): DVKVTQSSRYLVKRTGEKVFLECVQDMDHENMFWYRQDPGLGLRLIYFSYDVKMKEKGDIPEGYSVSREKKERFSLILESASTNQTSMYLCASLNRGDTEAFFGQGTRLTVV.

This clonotype was seen ten or more times. The V gene is TRBV7-8, the J gene TRBJ2-1, with D possibly matching TRBD1 (6 bases). Germline CDR1 and CDR2: SGHVS and FQNEAQ. CDR3 length: 15 amino acids. V was clipped by 1 base and J by 7 bases, with 14 bases between them. The CDR3 here is CASSLERRDTNEQFF. CDR3 coding DNA: TGTGCCAGCAGCTTAGAGCGCCGGGACACGAATGAGCAGTTCTTC.

This clonotype was picked up many times. The CDR3 DNA reads as TGCGCCAGCAGCCAAGATTGGGGACAGACGGGGGTCTACGAGCAGTACGTC. Protein product: CASSQDWGQTGVYEQYV. V and J are TRBV4-3 and TRBJ2-7, with D possibly TRBD1 on 7 matching bases. The CDR3 is made up of 17 amino acids. The V and J ends lost 0 bases and 3 bases respectively, with 18 bases between them. Germline values: CDR1 LGHNA, CDR2 YSLEER.

This clonotype was observed many times. The rearrangement links TRBV28 to TRBJ2-7; the match to TRBD1 covers 9 bases. Germline CDR1 and CDR2: MDHEN and SYDVKM. V was pared by 6 bases and J by 6 bases, with 9 bases of the junction left unmatched. The CDR3 runs 14 residues. The CDR3 nucleotides read TGTGCCAGCAGCATCGGGACAGGGCGCCGCGAGCAGTACGTC. Translation gives CASSIGTGRREQYV.

This clonotype appeared many times. The chain joins TRBV5-5 to TRBJ1-5, with TRBD1 matching 8 bases. The J segment lost 4 bases and the V segment lost 0 bases, leaving 3 bases of the junction unmatched. Germline CDR1 SGHKS, CDR2 YYEKEE (reference sequence). The CDR3 consists of 15 residues. CDR3 protein: CASSLETGDNQPQHF. The CDR3 nucleotides read TGTGCCAGCAGCTTGGAGACAGGGGATAATCAGCCCCAGCATTTT.

This clonotype was counted ten times or more. The rearrangement joins TRBV5-5 to TRBJ2-3; D gene uncertain. The CDR3 runs to 13 residues. Germline CDR1 is SGHKS and CDR2 is YYEKEE (reference sequence). Trimming cost V 4 bases and J 0 bases, with 6 bases left between them. This CDR3 is CASSNPSTDTQYF. The CDR3 bases are TGTGCCAGCAGCAATCCTAGCACAGATACGCAGTATTTT.

This clonotype was detected many times. V usage is TRBV7-9 and J usage is TRBJ2-1; 12 bases fit TRBD2. Per the germline V gene, CDR1 is SEHNR and CDR2 is FQNEAQ (reference sequence). J was trimmed by 0 bases and V by 4 bases; bases with no gene match: 4. The CDR3 sequence is 17 residues long. CDR3 DNA: TGTGCCAGCAGCTCCGGACTAGCGGGGCTCTCCTACAATGAGCAGTTCTTC. Its translation is CASSSGLAGLSYNEQFF.

This clonotype has ten or more counts. V and J are TRBV6-2 or TRBV6-3 and TRBJ2-5, with unresolved D. This CDR3 contains 10 residues. Deletions cut 7 bases from V and 5 bases from J, with 5 bases between. Per the germline V gene, CDR1 is MNHEY and CDR2 is SVGEGT. CDR3 sequence reads: CASNRETQYF. The CDR3 DNA reads as TGTGCCAGCAATCGGGAGACCCAGTACTTC.

This clonotype was counted ten times or more. V is TRBV5-1 and J is TRBJ1-4, with D tentatively TRBD1 (6 bases). The CDR3 sequence is 15 residues long. Germline-derived CDR1 and CDR2 are SGHRS and YFSETQ. Trimming removed 0 bases from V and 7 bases from J, with 13 bases in between. CDR3 residues: CASSLARGQGEKLFF. The CDR3 DNA reads as TGCGCCAGCAGCTTGGCGCGGGGGCAGGGTGAAAAACTGTTTTTT. Supplemented by reference TRBV5-1 and TRBJ1-4, the full variable domain reads KAGVTQTPRYLIKTRGQQVTLSCSPISGHRSVSWYQQTPGQGLQFLFEYFSETQRNKGNFPGRFSGRQFSNSRSEMNVSTLELGDSALYLCASSLARGQGEKLFFGSGTQLSVL.

At least ten counts were recorded for this clonotype. CDR3 region: CASSPSRGGAYNEQFF. The CDR3 DNA is TGTGCCAGCAGTCCCTCTCGCGGGGGGGCCTACAATGAGCAGTTCTTC. The chain joins TRBV12-3 or TRBV12-4 to TRBJ2-1; 9 bases line up with TRBD2. The length of the CDR3 is 16 residues. V shed 5 bases and J 2 bases; nucleotides not matched to a gene: 7.

At least ten counts were recorded for this clonotype. V and J are TRBV12-3 or TRBV12-4 and TRBJ2-2; D is unresolved. The CDR3 loop spans 14 amino acids. Trimming took 3 bases from V and 5 from J, leaving 10 bases between them. CDR3 sequence (DNA): TGTGCCAGCAGTTTTCGACGTCGGACCGGGGAGCTGTTTTTT. This gives the protein CASSFRRRTGELFF.

This clonotype was counted at least ten times. The rearrangement links TRBV10-3 to TRBJ2-5; D is unclear. The germline gives CDR1 ENHRY, CDR2 SYGVKD. This CDR3 region has 12 residues. With 3 bases removed from V and 1 base from J, the gap between germline ends came to 3 bases. CDR3 sequence (DNA): TGTGCCATCAGTGACTTCCAAGAGACCCAGTACTTC. Its protein product is CAISDFQETQYF.

The CDR3 nucleotides read TGTGCCAGCAGCTTAGAGAGGCCATCATATGGCTACACCTTC. Translated: CASSLERPSYGYTF. The chain combines TRBV7-2 with TRBJ1-2, with D unresolved. This CDR3 region has 14 residues. V gave up 1 base and J gave up 5 bases, with 11 bases separating them. Germline CDR1 SGHTA, CDR2 FQGNSA.

This clonotype was seen repeatedly, ten times or more. This chain links TRBV7-6 with TRBJ2-5; maybe TRBD1 (6 bases). Germline loops: CDR1 SGHVS, CDR2 FNYEAQ. V shed 5 bases and J shed 4 bases, with 20 bases lying between them. This CDR3 is 16 amino acids long. The CDR3 sequence: CASSPLGWTVAETQYF. The CDR3 nucleotides are TGTGCCAGCAGCCCTCTCGGCTGGACAGTGGCAGAGACCCAGTACTTC.

This clonotype was observed at least ten times. This chain connects TRBV9 to TRBJ2-2, with TRBD2 identical over 12 bases. The germline gives CDR1 SGDLS, CDR2 YYNGEE. V lost 3 bases to trimming and J lost 1 base; unmatched junction nucleotides: 4. The CDR3 totals 17 residues. The CDR3 DNA follows: TGTGCCAGCAGCGGAGGACTAGCGGGGTTGAACACCGGGGAGCTGTTTTTT. This translates into CASSGGLAGLNTGELFF.

This clonotype was detected ten times or more. For the CDR3, the DNA is TGTGCCAGCAGCTTCGCTGCGGACGGGAATCAGCCCCAGCATTTT. Its protein is CASSFAADGNQPQHF. The rearrangement joins TRBV7-2 to TRBJ1-5; unclear D gene. Germline loops: CDR1 SGHTA, CDR2 FQGNSA. V lost 3 bases, J lost 4 bases, and 13 bases lay in between. The CDR3 loop spans 15 amino acids.

This clonotype showed up many times. This chain uses TRBV7-2 with TRBJ1-1, with D possibly TRBD1 on 5 matching bases. Trimming took 1 base from V and 10 from J, leaving 16 bases between them. Germline V gene lookup returns CDR1 SGHTA and CDR2 FQGNSA. The CDR3 contains 14 residues. The DNA of the CDR3 is TGTGCCAGCAGCTTAGTAAGGGGAACCTTTGGAGCTTTCTTT. It specifies CASSLVRGTFGAFF.

This clonotype was counted many times. The chain uses TRBV12-3 or TRBV12-4 and TRBJ2-1; 7 nucleotides match TRBD1. The J segment lost 7 bases and the V segment lost 7 bases, leaving 7 bases of the junction unmatched. CDR3 length equals 13 residues. DNA for the CDR3: TGTGCCAGCACCTCGGGACAGACGAATGAGCAGTTCTTC. It yields the protein CASTSGQTNEQFF.

This clonotype came up many times. The rearrangement uses TRBV7-9 and TRBJ2-5; 11 bases line up with TRBD2. The CDR3 has 16 residues. From germline, CDR1 is SEHNR and CDR2 FQNEAQ (reference sequence). Trimming at V came to 6 bases and at J to 1 base, leaving 7 bases not matched to a gene. The CDR3, as DNA: TGTGCCAGCAGATCTACTAGCGGGGGACGCCAAGAGACCCAGTACTTC. It is translated as CASRSTSGGRQETQYF.

In its sample, this clonotype was seen many times. The chain combines TRBV5-5 with TRBJ1-2; tentative D call: TRBD1 (5 bases). The germline gives CDR1 SGHKS, CDR2 YYEKEE (reference sequence). V was shortened by 1 base and J by 3 bases, with 16 bases between the two germline ends. CDR3 length: 16 residues. The DNA of the CDR3 is TGTGCCAGCAGCTTGCGGGGGTCGGGGAGGGACTATGGCTACACCTTC. This gives the protein CASSLRGSGRDYGYTF. The full variable domain, rest sourced from reference TRBV5-5 and TRBJ1-2, is DAGVTQSPTHLIKTRGQQVTLRCSPISGHKSVSWYQQVLGQGPQFIFQYYEKEERGRGNFPDRFSARQFPNYSSELNVNALLLGDSALYLCASSLRGSGRDYGYTFGSGTRLTVV.